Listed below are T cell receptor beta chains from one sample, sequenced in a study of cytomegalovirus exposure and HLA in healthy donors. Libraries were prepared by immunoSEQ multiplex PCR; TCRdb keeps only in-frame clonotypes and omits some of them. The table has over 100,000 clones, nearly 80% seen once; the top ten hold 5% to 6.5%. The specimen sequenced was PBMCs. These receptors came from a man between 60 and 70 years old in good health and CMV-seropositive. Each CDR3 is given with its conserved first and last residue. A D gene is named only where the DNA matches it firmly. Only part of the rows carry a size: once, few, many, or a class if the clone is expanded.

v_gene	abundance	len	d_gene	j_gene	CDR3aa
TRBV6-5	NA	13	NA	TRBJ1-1	CASSPVRNTEAFF
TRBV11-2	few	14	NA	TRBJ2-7	CASSPLGAPYEQYF
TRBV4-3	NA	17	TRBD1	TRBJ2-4	CASSQAGTGVDKNIQYF
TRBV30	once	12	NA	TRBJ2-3	CAWTSGTDTQYF
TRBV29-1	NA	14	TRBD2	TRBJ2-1	CSVDTSGLYNEQFF
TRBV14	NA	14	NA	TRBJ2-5	CASSPRQHQETQYF
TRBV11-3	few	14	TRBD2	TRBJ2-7	CASSLVAGRGEQYF
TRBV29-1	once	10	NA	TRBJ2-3	CSVHSYTQYF
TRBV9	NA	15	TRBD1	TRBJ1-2	CASSVAGGGNYGYTF
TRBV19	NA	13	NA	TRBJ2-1	CASSTGLHNEQFF
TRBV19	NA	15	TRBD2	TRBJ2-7	CASSPGLADIYEQYF
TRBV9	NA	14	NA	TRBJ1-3	CASSGQISGNTIYF
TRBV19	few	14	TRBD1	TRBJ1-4	CASSLTGEDEKLFF
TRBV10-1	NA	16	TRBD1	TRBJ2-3	CASSRTGGLWSDTQYF
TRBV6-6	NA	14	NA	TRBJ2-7	CASSYPHRDGVQYF
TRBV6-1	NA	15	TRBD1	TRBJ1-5	CASSFGTGKNQPQHF
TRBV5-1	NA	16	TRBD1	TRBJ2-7	CASSLATGTGVREQYF
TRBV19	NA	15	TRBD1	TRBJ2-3	CASATGGMGTDTQYF
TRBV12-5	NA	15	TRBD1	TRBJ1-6	CASGLLTGSHSPLHF
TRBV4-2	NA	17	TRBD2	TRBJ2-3	CASSLVMTGGPSDTQYF
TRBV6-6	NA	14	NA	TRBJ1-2	CASSPTTGLYGYTF
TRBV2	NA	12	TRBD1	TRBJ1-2	CASREGARGYTF
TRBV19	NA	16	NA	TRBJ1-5	CASSIGRTDSNQPQHF
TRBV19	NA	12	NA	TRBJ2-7	CASSISSGEQYF
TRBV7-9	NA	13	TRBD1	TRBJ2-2	CASSPEDRAELFF
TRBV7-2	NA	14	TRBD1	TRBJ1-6	CASSLYRGNSPLHF
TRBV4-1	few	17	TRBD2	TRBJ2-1	CASSSTLISGGSNEQFF
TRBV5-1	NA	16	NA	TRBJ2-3	CASSLGTHLGTDTQYF
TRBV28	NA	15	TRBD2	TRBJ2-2	CASITGTMNTGELFF
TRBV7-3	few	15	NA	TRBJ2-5	CASSLDGLGGETQYF
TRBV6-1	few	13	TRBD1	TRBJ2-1	CAIEQGGGDEQFF
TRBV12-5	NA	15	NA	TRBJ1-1	CASGPSGTTNTEAFF
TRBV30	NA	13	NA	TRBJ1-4	CAWSKPGVRKLFF
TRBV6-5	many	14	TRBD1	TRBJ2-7	CASRPGQGGYEQYF
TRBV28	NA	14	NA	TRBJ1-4	CASSLPSVGEKLFF
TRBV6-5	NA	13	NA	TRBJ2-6	CASSNTGANVLTF
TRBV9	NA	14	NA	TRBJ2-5	CASSGAEDQETQYF
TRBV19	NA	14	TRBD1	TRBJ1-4	CASSADRGYEKLFF
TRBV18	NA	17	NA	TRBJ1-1	CASSLNRQAQGGAEAFF
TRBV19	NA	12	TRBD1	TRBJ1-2	CASSQGGGGYTF
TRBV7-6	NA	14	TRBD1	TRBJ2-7	CASSLGGQGYEQYF
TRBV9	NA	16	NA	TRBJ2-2	CASSVDHGQSTGELFF
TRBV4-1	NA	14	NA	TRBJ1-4	CASSHPGQREKLFF
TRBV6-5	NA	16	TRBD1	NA	CASSLGGTGSTYEQYF
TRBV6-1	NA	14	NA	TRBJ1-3	CASKPTGETDTIYF
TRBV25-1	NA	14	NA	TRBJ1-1	CASSAAGGVTEAFF
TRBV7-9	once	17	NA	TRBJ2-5	CASTPSRWAEGQETQYF
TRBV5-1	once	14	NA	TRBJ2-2	CASSDRPNTGELFF
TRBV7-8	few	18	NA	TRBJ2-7	CASSAGWRRDKSSYEQYF
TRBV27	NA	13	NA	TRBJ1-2	CASSQQGNYGYTF
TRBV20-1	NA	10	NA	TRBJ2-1	CSADSNEQFF
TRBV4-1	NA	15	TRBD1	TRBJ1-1	CASSHSEGAYTEAFF
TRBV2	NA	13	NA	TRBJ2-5	CASSQQGQETQYF
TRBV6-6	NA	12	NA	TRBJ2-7	CASRNPQVEQYF
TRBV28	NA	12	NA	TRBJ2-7	CASGGASYEQYF